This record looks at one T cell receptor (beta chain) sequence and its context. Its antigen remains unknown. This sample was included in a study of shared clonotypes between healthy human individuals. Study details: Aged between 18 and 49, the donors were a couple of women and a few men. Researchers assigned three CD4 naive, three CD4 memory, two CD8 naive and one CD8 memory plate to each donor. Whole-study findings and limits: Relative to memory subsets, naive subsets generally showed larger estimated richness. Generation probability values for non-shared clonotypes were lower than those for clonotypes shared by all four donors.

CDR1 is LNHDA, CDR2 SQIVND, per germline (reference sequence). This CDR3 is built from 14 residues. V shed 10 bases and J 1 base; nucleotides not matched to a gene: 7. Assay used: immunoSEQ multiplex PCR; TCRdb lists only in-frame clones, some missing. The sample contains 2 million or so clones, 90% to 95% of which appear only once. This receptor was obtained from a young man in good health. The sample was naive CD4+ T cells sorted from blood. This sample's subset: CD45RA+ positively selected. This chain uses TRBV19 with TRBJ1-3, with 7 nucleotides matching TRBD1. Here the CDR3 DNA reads TGTGCCACCGACTCAGGGGGATCTGGAAACACCATATATTTT. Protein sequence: CATDSGGSGNTIYF.